These 27 T cell receptor beta chains were all obtained from the same sample, sequenced in a study of OX40 agonist ivuxolimab in advanced cancers. This table comes from immunoSEQ multiplex PCR, and its TCRdb copy is limited to in-frame clones, with some not included. There are around 46,000 clones in the sample; over 65% occur only once, and approximately 16% lies in the top ten. The specimen comprised CD4+ or CD8+ T cells sorted from blood, sampled in a trial of the OX40 agonist ivuxolimab. All receptors come from an adult with an advanced solid tumor such as melanoma, head and neck, liver or kidney cancer.

This chain links TRBV7-9 with TRBJ2-5, with D possibly TRBD2 on 6 matching bases. The CDR3 runs to 15 residues. The germline V gene encodes CDR1 SEHNR and CDR2 FQNEAQ (reference sequence). Trimming shortened V by 7 bases and J by 2 bases, and 17 bases separated the two germline ends. The CDR3 nucleotides are TGTGCCAGCACCCCGGGAGAGGACTGGCAAGAGACCCAGTACTTC. It encodes CASTPGEDWQETQYF.

The chain is built from TRBV13 and TRBJ1-3; possibly TRBD1 for D (6 bases). The CDR3 loop spans 14 amino acids. Germline V gene data show CDR1 as PRHDT and CDR2 as FYEKMQ (reference sequence). The V end lost 4 bases, the J end lost 4 bases, and 11 bases lay between the germline ends. This CDR3 is CASSSGGLGNTIYF. Written as DNA, the CDR3 is TGTGCCAGCAGCTCCGGGGGCCTCGGAAACACCATATATTTT.

This rearrangement joins TRBV11-2 to TRBJ2-7, with D unclear. Germline V gene sequence: CDR1 SGHAT, CDR2 FQNNGV. V gave up 8 bases and J gave up 6 bases, with 11 bases separating them. The CDR3 covers 11 residues. CDR3 sequence: CASAWRAEQYF. CDR3 bases: TGTGCCAGCGCTTGGAGAGCCGAGCAGTACTTC.

The chain is built from TRBV21-1 and TRBJ2-2; the table assigns TRBD1, which was not confirmed against the DNA. TRBV21-1 is assigned pseudogene status. CDR3 size: 17 residues. The CDR3 nucleotides are TGTGCCAGCAGCCCACCGGACAGGGACGGCAACACCGGGGAGCTGTTTTTT. It specifies CASSPPDRDGNTGELFF.

This clone has only one observation. This rearrangement joins TRBV28 to TRBJ2-3; no clear D. The germline CDR1 and CDR2 sequences are MDHEN and SYDVKM. The germline V and J ends were trimmed by 2 bases and 5 bases, with 11 bases remaining between them. This CDR3 has 14 residues. This CDR3 reads CASSLEGGIDTQYF. CDR3 nucleotides: TGTGCCAGCAGTTTAGAAGGCGGAATAGATACGCAGTATTTT.

The chain employs TRBV4-1 and TRBJ2-3; D uncertain. The CDR3 runs 13 residues. The V end lost 0 bases, the J end lost 0 bases, and 1 base lay between the germline ends. The V gene's germline CDR1 is MGHRA and CDR2 YSYEKL. For the CDR3, the DNA is TGCGCCAGCAGCCAAGAAAGCACAGATACGCAGTATTTT. Its protein product is CASSQESTDTQYF.

The V and J genes are TRBV9 and TRBJ1-2, with D perhaps TRBD1 (5 bases). CDR1 SGDLS and CDR2 YYNGEE come from the germline V gene. The CDR3 length is 15 residues. The V end lost 3 bases, the J end lost 5 bases, and 17 bases lay between the germline ends. The CDR3 nucleotides read TGTGCCAGCAGCGCGGGGGGTCAGGGTTGGTATGGCTACACCTTC. Translation gives CASSAGGQGWYGYTF.

The gene calls are TRBV19 and TRBJ1-1; a possible D gene is TRBD1 (5 bases). This CDR3 has 14 residues. The germline V gene has CDR1 LNHDA and CDR2 SQIVND (reference sequence). With 5 bases removed from V and 1 base from J, the gap between germline ends came to 11 bases. The CDR3 nucleotides read TGTGCCAGTAGTTCGGCAGGGTGGAACACTGAAGCTTTCTTT. Protein: CASSSAGWNTEAFF.

The chain recombines TRBV4-2 with TRBJ1-5, with D tentatively TRBD1 (5 bases). The CDR3 totals 16 residues. Germline V gene lookup returns CDR1 LGHNA and CDR2 YNFKEQ. The ends were cut back, 0 bases at V and 6 bases at J, with 15 bases in the middle. CDR3 DNA: TGTGCCAGCAGCCAAGATCCGGGCTTTGGGACTCAGCCCCAGCATTTT. Translating gives CASSQDPGFGTQPQHF.

This rearrangement joins TRBV6-6 to TRBJ2-4, with a weak D call TRBD1 (6 bases). Trimming took off 2 bases at V and 1 base at J, with 12 bases between the two ends. Germline V gives CDR1 MNHNY, CDR2 SVGAGI (reference sequence). The CDR3 extends over 16 amino acids. The CDR3 loop reads CASSYPGQTAKNIQYF. Written as DNA, the CDR3 is TGTGCCAGCAGTTACCCCGGACAGACGGCCAAAAACATTCAGTACTTC.

The gene calls are TRBV11-1 and TRBJ2-5; D perhaps matches TRBD2 (5 bases). Germline assignment: CDR1 SGHAT and CDR2 FQDESV (reference sequence). V was cut by 3 bases and J by 11 bases, with 13 bases left in between. The CDR3 sequence is 12 residues long. The CDR3 sequence is CASSFTAREQYF. The CDR3 DNA reads as TGTGCCAGCAGCTTCACAGCGAGGGAGCAGTACTTC.

This clone appeared a single time. The gene calls are TRBV19 and TRBJ1-1; the D is unclear. Germline V lookup: CDR1 LNHDA, CDR2 SQIVND (reference sequence). The CDR3 consists of 13 residues. Between the trimmed V and J ends, which lost 11 bases and 2 bases, there was a span of 15 bases. The CDR3 region is CAGNQTANTEAFF. The CDR3 nucleotides are TGTGCCGGAAACCAAACAGCAAACACTGAAGCTTTCTTT.

The chain combines TRBV4-3 with TRBJ2-1; 7 bases are a match to TRBD1. Trimming at V came to 4 bases and at J to 5 bases, leaving 8 bases not matched to a gene. The length of the CDR3 is 15 residues. Germline CDR1 is LGHNA and CDR2 is YSLEER. This chain's CDR3 is CASSPKRDSNNEQFF. The CDR3, as DNA: TGCGCCAGCAGCCCTAAACGGGACAGCAACAATGAGCAGTTCTTC.

The V and J genes are TRBV6-5 and TRBJ1-1; D is undetermined. Trimming took 3 bases from V and 3 from J, leaving 14 bases between them. The CDR3 loop spans 15 amino acids. The germline CDR1 and CDR2 sequences are MNHEY and SVGAGI. The CDR3 is CASSYTAGPYTEAFF. CDR3 in DNA: TGTGCCAGCAGTTATACCGCCGGGCCGTACACTGAAGCTTTCTTT.

This rearrangement joins TRBV5-4 to TRBJ2-7; D is unclear. The CDR3 consists of 12 residues. The V end was cut by 4 bases, the J end by 7 bases, with 12 bases between. The V gene's germline CDR1 is SGHNT and CDR2 YYREEE (reference sequence). The DNA for the CDR3 is TGTGCCAGCAGCGTCGACTTTTGGGAGCAGTACTTC. Translated: CASSVDFWEQYF.

The V gene is TRBV5-1, the J gene TRBJ1-1; 7 nucleotides match TRBD1. V lost 2 bases and J lost 0; bases outside the gene matches: 13. CDR1 and CDR2 from the germline V gene are SGHRS and YFSETQ. The CDR3 is made up of 18 amino acids. The CDR3 DNA reads as TGCGCCAGCAGCTTCGTTGAGGGGGCTTTTAGTATGAACACTGAAGCTTTCTTT. Translation: CASSFVEGAFSMNTEAFF.

This chain links TRBV9 with TRBJ2-1, with TRBD2 matching over 14 bases. Germline CDR1 SGDLS, CDR2 YYNGEE. V shed 3 bases and J 4 bases; nucleotides not matched to a gene: 3. The CDR3 sequence is 16 residues long. The CDR3 DNA reads TGTGCCAGCAGCGGACTAGCGGGGGGGCCTTACAATGAGCAGTTCTTC. It is translated as CASSGLAGGPYNEQFF.

The table lists this clone with a few counts. V and J are TRBV11-3 and TRBJ2-7; D gene uncertain. This CDR3 is 12 amino acids long. V was cut by 2 bases and J by 3 bases, with 5 bases left in between. The V gene's germline CDR1 is SGHNT and CDR2 YENEEA. CDR3 loop: CASSLSIYEQYF. In nucleotides, the CDR3 is TGTGCCAGCAGCTTATCGATCTACGAGCAGTACTTC.

The gene calls are TRBV27 and TRBJ2-2; no clear D. The germline gives CDR1 MNHEY, CDR2 SMNVEV (reference sequence). The CDR3 is made up of 13 amino acids. Between the trimmed V and J ends, which lost 0 bases and 1 base, there was a span of 0 bases. CDR3 in DNA: TGTGCCAGCAGTTTATCGAACACCGGGGAGCTGTTTTTT. Translation gives CASSLSNTGELFF.

This chain links TRBV2 with TRBJ2-7; 10 bases map to TRBD1. Germline CDR1 is SNHLY and CDR2 is FYNNEI. Trimming at V came to 10 bases and at J to 7 bases, leaving 13 bases not matched to a gene. The CDR3 consists of 14 residues. The DNA for the CDR3 is TGTGCCACGCCTCGGGACAGGGGATTCCAAGAGCAGTACTTC. It yields the protein CATPRDRGFQEQYF.

The chain uses TRBV6-5 and TRBJ2-1; D may be TRBD1 (5 bases). This CDR3 contains 14 residues. The germline V gene has CDR1 MNHEY and CDR2 SVGAGI. V lost 0 bases and J 2 bases, leaving 5 bases between the germline ends. The CDR3 loop is CASSYSDTYNEQFF. The CDR3 nucleotides read TGTGCCAGCAGTTACTCGGACACCTACAATGAGCAGTTCTTC.

The J gene is TRBJ2-2, the V gene TRBV11-3; D ambiguous. The V gene lost 1 base and the J gene lost 2 bases, with 8 bases spanning the gap. CDR1 and CDR2 from the germline V gene are SGHNT and YENEEA. The CDR3 runs 15 residues. CDR3 protein: CASSLVRANTGELFF. Here the CDR3 DNA reads TGTGCCAGCAGCTTAGTTCGTGCCAACACCGGGGAGCTGTTTTTT.

The table lists this clone with a count of one. The genes are TRBV4-1 and TRBJ2-2; 9 bases map to TRBD2. Trimming at V came to 0 bases and at J to 7 bases, leaving 6 bases not matched to a gene. Germline-derived CDR1 and CDR2 are MGHRA and YSYEKL. This CDR3 has 16 residues. The CDR3 sequence is CASSQELAGFIGELFF. The CDR3 nucleotides read TGCGCCAGCAGCCAAGAACTAGCGGGTTTCATCGGGGAGCTGTTTTTT.

The chain combines TRBV27 with TRBJ2-1; 7 nucleotides align to TRBD1. J lost 2 bases, V lost 6 bases, and 7 bases had no gene match. This CDR3 spans 15 amino acids. Germline V CDR1 and CDR2: MNHEY, SMNVEV (reference sequence). The CDR3 region is CASRVGQAAYNEQFF. The CDR3 nucleotides are TGTGCCAGCAGAGTCGGACAGGCGGCCTACAATGAGCAGTTCTTC.

The J gene is TRBJ1-1, the V gene TRBV5-6; D gene ambiguous. The V end lost 4 bases, the J end lost 0 bases, and 1 base lay between the germline ends. Germline CDR1 SGHDT, CDR2 YYEEEE. The CDR3 sequence is 11 residues long. CDR3 sequence: CASSVNTEAFF. As DNA, the CDR3 is TGTGCCAGCAGCGTGAACACTGAAGCTTTCTTT.

The chain carries TRBV28 and TRBJ2-7, with a possible D match to TRBD1 (6 bases). The germline gives CDR1 MDHEN, CDR2 SYDVKM. This CDR3 contains 14 residues. V shed 2 bases and J shed 2 bases, with 10 bases lying between them. DNA of the CDR3: TGTGCCAGCAGTTTAATGGGGGCCACCTACGAGCAGTACTTC. It yields the protein CASSLMGATYEQYF.

The rearrangement uses TRBV13 and TRBJ2-2, with D possibly TRBD2 on 6 matching bases. Per germline, CDR1 PRHDT and CDR2 FYEKMQ (reference sequence). The CDR3 extends over 15 amino acids. V gave up 4 bases and J gave up 1 base, with 10 bases separating them. The CDR3 sequence: CASSSLAWNTGELFF. The CDR3 DNA reads as TGTGCCAGCAGCTCTCTAGCGTGGAACACCGGGGAGCTGTTTTTT.